A single sample is the source of the 25 T cell receptor beta chains below, sequenced in a study of blood T cells in healthy people across ages. Using a J-beta primer mix together with a sample-barcoded 5' primer, a second PCR was run for about 7 to 12 cycles. From the 5' RACE reads, TCRdb called clonotypes with MiXCR, one entry per CDR3 protein. This repertoire shows 1,800,000 or so distinct CDR3 sequences, about 39% found once; its top ten account for 23%. The material sequenced was blood. The receptors stem from a human donor in good health.

This clonotype was counted at least ten times. In DNA, the CDR3 is TGTGCCAGCAGCTTAGACGGGAACTCCTACGAGCAGTACTTC. It encodes CASSLDGNSYEQYF. This rearrangement joins TRBV7-9 to TRBJ2-7; D perhaps matches TRBD2 (5 bases). This CDR3 comprises 14 residues. V shed 1 base and J shed 0 bases, with 7 bases lying between them. Germline CDR1 SEHNR, CDR2 FQNEAQ (reference sequence). Based on the CDR3 plus reference TRBV7-9 and TRBJ2-7, the full variable domain is DTGVSQNPRHKITKRGQNVTFRCDPISEHNRLYWYRQTLGQGPEFLTYFQNEAQLEKSRLLSDRFSAERPKGSFSTLEIQRTEQGDSAMYLCASSLDGNSYEQYFGPGTRLTVT.

This chain uses TRBV29-1 with TRBJ2-3; 9 bases align to TRBD2. V gave up 7 bases and J gave up 4 bases; unmatched junction bases: 18. Germline CDR1 reads SQVTM; CDR2 reads ANQGSEA. This CDR3 spans 17 amino acids. The CDR3 region is CSAQDPLASGMPDTQYF. CDR3 nucleotide sequence: TGCAGCGCCCAGGACCCCTTGGCTAGCGGGATGCCAGATACGCAGTATTTT.

The chain recombines TRBV27 with TRBJ1-5; 8 nucleotides line up with TRBD1. This CDR3 has 16 amino acids. Germline-derived CDR1 and CDR2 are MNHEY and SMNVEV (reference sequence). Trimming cost V 8 bases and J 6 bases; bases outside gene matches: 15. The CDR3 DNA follows: TGTGCCAGCCGGGATTCCGGACAGGGTAGGGGTCAGCCCCAGCATTTT. It codes for CASRDSGQGRGQPQHF.

In its sample, this clonotype was seen a few times. The rearrangement joins TRBV6-2 or TRBV6-3 to TRBJ2-4; a weak D match, TRBD2 (5 bases). From germline, CDR1 is MNHEY and CDR2 SVGEGT. The V gene lost 5 bases and the J gene lost 8 bases, with 10 bases spanning the gap. CDR3 length: 12 amino acids. CDR3 coding DNA: TGTGCCAGCAGTCAGCGGAGGCACATTCAGTACTTC. Its translation is CASSQRRHIQYF.

The rearrangement joins TRBV29-1 to TRBJ1-2; tentatively, D is TRBD1 (5 bases). This CDR3 region has 14 residues. Germline CDR1 is SQVTM and CDR2 is ANQGSEA. The germline V and J ends were trimmed by 7 bases and 4 bases, with 19 bases remaining between them. The CDR3 is CSATEGDSFYGYTF. Written as DNA, the CDR3 is TGCAGCGCGACCGAGGGAGACAGTTTCTATGGCTACACCTTC.

This clonotype has only a few counts. The chain is built from TRBV20-1 and TRBJ1-1; D is unclear. The CDR3 loop spans 15 amino acids. V was trimmed by 5 bases and J by 2 bases, leaving 18 bases between them. Germline V CDR1 and CDR2: DFQATT, SNEGSKA (reference sequence). The CDR3 region is CSAHRRASYNTEAFF. CDR3 nucleotides: TGCAGTGCTCACCGACGGGCGTCGTATAACACTGAAGCTTTCTTT.

This chain links TRBV9 with TRBJ1-1; tentative D call: TRBD1 (5 bases). Germline CDR1 and CDR2: SGDLS and YYNGEE. Trimming pared 6 bases from V and 3 bases from J, leaving 15 bases between. This CDR3 contains 14 residues. The CDR3 region is CASTAGQAHTEAFF. The CDR3 DNA reads as TGTGCCAGCACGGCGGGGCAGGCACACACTGAAGCTTTCTTT.

The rearrangement uses TRBV12-3 or TRBV12-4 and TRBJ2-3; the match to TRBD2 covers 7 bases. The CDR3 extends over 15 amino acids. The J segment lost 4 bases and the V segment lost 6 bases, leaving 10 bases of the junction unmatched. The CDR3 region has the DNA TGTGCCAGCAGACGGACTAGAGTGGGGGCAGATACGCAGTATTTT. Its protein product is CASRRTRVGADTQYF.

V gene TRBV2 combines with J gene TRBJ1-2; D possibly corresponds to TRBD1 (5 bases). Trimming left V 4 bases short and J 8 bases short, with 14 bases between. The CDR3 is made up of 13 amino acids. The germline V gene has CDR1 SNHLY and CDR2 FYNNEI. Written as DNA, the CDR3 is TGTGCCAGCAGTGTGCAGGGCTCGCAGGGCTACACCTTC. As protein: CASSVQGSQGYTF.

V usage is TRBV7-2 and J usage is TRBJ2-3; perhaps TRBD2 as D (7 bases). Germline CDR1 SGHTA, CDR2 FQGNSA. Deletions cut 1 base from V and 14 bases from J, with 34 bases between. The CDR3 spans 19 residues. The CDR3 nucleotides are TGTGCCAGCAGCTTAGGATCCCGTTTCGCGGGGGCCAAGCGGGGCCCCACGTATTTT. This codes for CASSLGSRFAGAKRGPTYF.

This clonotype has more than one count but fewer than ten. The J gene is TRBJ1-1, the V gene TRBV20-1; D not resolved. The CDR3 contains 13 residues. Germline assignment: CDR1 DFQATT and CDR2 SNEGSKA (reference sequence). Trimming stripped 1 base from V and 5 bases from J, with 11 bases between. The CDR3 here is CSARVGVGTEAFF. CDR3 sequence (DNA): TGCAGTGCTAGAGTGGGCGTAGGTACTGAAGCTTTCTTT.

This CDR3 reads CASRVGQGTYEQYF. In DNA, the CDR3 is TGTGCCAGCAGGGTGGGACAGGGGACATACGAGCAGTACTTC. The rearrangement uses TRBV13 and TRBJ2-7; TRBD1 matches at 10 bases. CDR3 length: 14 amino acids. Trimming removed 6 bases from V and 4 bases from J; junction bases left unmatched: 6. Germline values: CDR1 PRHDT, CDR2 FYEKMQ (reference sequence). The complete variable domain, with remaining parts taken from reference TRBV13 and TRBJ2-7, reads AAGVIQSPRHLIKEKRETATLKCYPIPRHDTVYWYQQGPGQDPQFLISFYEKMQSDKGSIPDRFSAQQFSDYHSELNMSSLELGDSALYFCASRVGQGTYEQYFGPGTRLTVT.

The chain recombines TRBV29-1 with TRBJ2-7, with D hard to call. The CDR3 spans 12 residues. Germline-derived CDR1 and CDR2 are SQVTM and ANQGSEA. The V end lost 2 bases, the J end lost 2 bases, and 7 bases lay between the germline ends. The CDR3 nucleotides read TGCAGCGTTGAATCTATAGCCTACGAGCAGTACTTC. It is translated as CSVESIAYEQYF.

This chain uses TRBV11-2 with TRBJ2-5; D possibly corresponds to TRBD1 (6 bases). The J call may be incorrect, as the DNA end agrees better with TRBJ2-7. Germline V gene data show CDR1 as SGHAT and CDR2 as FQNNGV. This CDR3 region has 14 residues. The CDR3 loop is CASSLGGGYHEQYF. CDR3 nucleotides: TGTGCCAGCAGCTTAGGTGGGGGCTACCACGAGCAGTACTTC.

The chain carries TRBV6-2 or TRBV6-3 and TRBJ2-2; D gene unclear. V was shortened by 6 bases and J by 6 bases, with 11 bases between the two germline ends. Germline V gene lookup returns CDR1 MNHEY and CDR2 SVGEGT. The CDR3 has 13 residues. The CDR3 region is CASSRRRPGELFF. The CDR3 nucleotides are TGTGCCAGCAGCCGCCGTAGACCCGGGGAGCTGTTTTTT.

In its sample, this clonotype was seen a few times. The rearrangement links TRBV7-8 to TRBJ2-1; 11 positions match TRBD1. The CDR3 contains 15 residues. Germline CDR1 reads SGHVS; CDR2 reads FQNEAQ. J gave up 5 bases and V 5 bases, and 5 bases lay outside the gene matches. The CDR3 coding sequence is TGTGCCAGCAGCAAGGACAGGGGGCGAAACAATGAGCAGTTCTTC. This encodes CASSKDRGRNNEQFF. Full variable domain (remainder filled in from reference TRBV7-8 and TRBJ2-1): GAGVSQSPRYKVAKRGQDVALRCDPISGHVSLFWYQQALGQGPEFLTYFQNEAQLDKSGLPSDRFFAERPEGSVSTLKIQRTQQEDSAVYLCASSKDRGRNNEQFFGPGTRLTVL.

The CDR3 protein is CSALANRGFPEGSFSPLHF. The CDR3 DNA reads TGCAGTGCTCTAGCTAACAGGGGCTTCCCCGAGGGGTCTTTCTCACCCCTCCACTTT. This chain links TRBV20-1 with TRBJ1-6; 7 bases agree with TRBD1. This CDR3 is built from 19 residues. The junction had 26 bases not matched to a gene; V was cut back by 5 bases and J by 10 bases. Germline loops: CDR1 DFQATT, CDR2 SNEGSKA (reference sequence).

This clonotype was recorded a few times. The chain is built from TRBV25-1 and TRBJ2-5; D not certain. Looked up from germline, CDR1 is MGHDK and CDR2 is SYGVNS. The CDR3 has 13 amino acids. V was shortened by 5 bases and J by 5 bases, with 12 bases between the two germline ends. The CDR3 coding sequence is TGTGCCAGCAGTCATGACTCCCTGGAGACCCAGTACTTC. Translation: CASSHDSLETQYF. Complete variable domain (other parts from reference TRBV25-1 and TRBJ2-5): EADIYQTPRYLVIGTGKKITLECSQTMGHDKMYWYQQDPGMELHLIHYSYGVNSTEKGDLSSESTVSRIRTEHFPLTLESARPSHTSQYLCASSHDSLETQYFGPGTRLLVL.

The chain combines TRBV20-1 with TRBJ2-3; a possible D gene is TRBD1 (6 bases). Trimming stripped 1 base from V and 3 bases from J, with 17 bases between. Germline assignment: CDR1 DFQATT and CDR2 SNEGSKA (reference sequence). The CDR3 loop spans 16 amino acids. The CDR3: CSARGTGIGLTDTQYF. The CDR3 DNA is TGCAGTGCTAGAGGTACAGGGATTGGGCTGACAGATACGCAGTATTTT.

The chain recombines TRBV5-1 with TRBJ2-1, with D maybe TRBD2 (7 bases). This CDR3 has 13 amino acids. Between the trimmed V and J ends, which lost 2 bases and 9 bases, there was a span of 12 bases. Germline V gives CDR1 SGHRS, CDR2 YFSETQ. CDR3 residues: CASSFWGGREQFF. The CDR3 bases are TGCGCCAGCAGCTTCTGGGGGGGGCGTGAGCAGTTCTTC. Filled out from reference TRBV5-1 and TRBJ2-1, the complete variable domain reads KAGVTQTPRYLIKTRGQQVTLSCSPISGHRSVSWYQQTPGQGLQFLFEYFSETQRNKGNFPGRFSGRQFSNSRSEMNVSTLELGDSALYLCASSFWGGREQFFGPGTRLTVL.

The rearrangement links TRBV7-8 to TRBJ2-7; no definite D call. From germline, CDR1 is SGHVS and CDR2 FQNEAQ. This CDR3 is 16 amino acids long. V lost 2 bases and J lost 2, with 16 bases in between. For the CDR3, the DNA is TGTGCCAGCAGCTTAATGGGATGGGCAGAGGCCTACGAGCAGTACTTC. Translation: CASSLMGWAEAYEQYF.

The CDR3 sequence is CASSGLTSNSPLHF. The CDR3 nucleotides are TGTGCCAGCAGTGGGTTGACATCCAATTCACCCCTCCACTTT. The chain recombines TRBV2 with TRBJ1-6, with D unclear. This CDR3 is built from 14 residues. Deletions cut 4 bases from V and 7 bases from J, with 11 bases between. CDR1 and CDR2 from the germline V gene are SNHLY and FYNNEI.

There are many counts of this clonotype. The chain couples TRBV15 to TRBJ2-7; D unclear. The CDR3 extends over 16 amino acids. Per the germline V gene, CDR1 is LNHNV and CDR2 is YYDKDF (reference sequence). Trimming shortened V by 1 base and J by 2 bases, and 15 bases separated the two germline ends. In nucleotides, the CDR3 is TGTGCCACCAGCAGAGGAAGGACGGAAGCCCCCTACGAGCAGTACTTC. Translating it yields CATSRGRTEAPYEQYF.

This clonotype was seen only once. Relative to the germline gene, one junction end is altered; a read error may explain this. The chain employs TRBV4-2 and TRBJ2-3, with 9 bases lining up with TRBD2. This CDR3 is 16 amino acids long. The germline gives CDR1 LGHNA, CDR2 YNFKEQ. The CDR3 DNA follows: TGTGCCAGCAGCCACCGAGCGGGGGGCAGCACAGATACGCGGTATTTT. Amino acid sequence: CASSHRAGGSTDTRYF.

The CDR3 loop is CASSLSGRQGAYEQYF. DNA of the CDR3: TGTGCCAGCAGCTTAAGTGGGAGGCAGGGAGCCTACGAGCAGTACTTC. The V and J genes are TRBV7-2 and TRBJ2-4; weak D call: TRBD2 (6 bases). The DNA end favors TRBJ2-7, so the J call may be wrong. This CDR3 comprises 16 residues. Germline V gives CDR1 SGHTA, CDR2 FQGNSA.